The entry below describes one T cell receptor beta chain. Its specificity is not known. The V gene's germline CDR1 is SGHAT and CDR2 FQDESV (reference sequence). CDR3 length: 14 residues. V was cut by 5 bases and J by 11 bases, with 20 bases left in between. Sequencing libraries made from TCR beta cDNA carried unique molecular identifiers. A population of roughly 0.9 to 11 million T cells gave rise to roughly 0.5 million cDNA molecules. MiXCR, applied by TCRdb to the PCR reads, yields one record per CDR3 protein. The top ten hold around 8% of the sample, which has about 430,000 distinct CDR3 sequences, about 39% seen once. The sample comes from a study of post-analysis software for immune sequencing data. Study results and caveats: Normalized Chao1 diversity was significantly lower in multiple sclerosis patients than in controls. Four or five TRBV segments (TRBV5-6, TRBV5-1 and TRBV20-1 among them) occurred more frequently in patients than in controls. Samples made in the same batch grouped tightly together by F measure.

The receptor's source is a girl aged 2 to 9 with multiple sclerosis. This chain links TRBV11-1 with TRBJ2-3; D is perhaps TRBD1 (6 bases). The sequenced sample consisted of blood. DNA for the CDR3: TGTGCCAGCAGCCCGGTGCAGGGGCGAAGTATGCAGTATTTT. This encodes CASSPVQGRSMQYF.